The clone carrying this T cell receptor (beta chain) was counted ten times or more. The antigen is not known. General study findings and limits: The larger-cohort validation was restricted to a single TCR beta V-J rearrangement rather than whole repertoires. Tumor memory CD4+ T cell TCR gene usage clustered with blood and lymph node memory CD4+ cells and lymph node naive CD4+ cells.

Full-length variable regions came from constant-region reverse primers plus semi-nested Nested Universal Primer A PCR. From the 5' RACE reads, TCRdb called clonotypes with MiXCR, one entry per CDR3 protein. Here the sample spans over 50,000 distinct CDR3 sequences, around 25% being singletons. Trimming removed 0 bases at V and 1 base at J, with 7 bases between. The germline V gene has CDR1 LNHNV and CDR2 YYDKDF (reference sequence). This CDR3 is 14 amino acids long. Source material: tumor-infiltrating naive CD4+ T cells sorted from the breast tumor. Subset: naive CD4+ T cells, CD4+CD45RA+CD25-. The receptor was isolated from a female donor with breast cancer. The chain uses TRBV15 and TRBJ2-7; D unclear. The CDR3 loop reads CATSRDLDSYEQYF. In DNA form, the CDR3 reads TGTGCCACCAGCAGAGATCTGGATTCCTACGAGCAGTACTTC.